Listed below are T cell receptor beta chains from one sample, sequenced in a study of neurological immune-mediated disorders. TCRdb redid the calling of the 5' RACE reads with MiXCR, one entry per CDR3 protein. The sample comprises about 88,000 distinct CDR3 sequences, about 3.8% of which are singletons, and approximately 5.9% rests with the top ten. Sequencing input: PBMCs. The receptor set was obtained from a woman between 18 and 29 years old with multiple sclerosis. Both conserved end residues are part of each CDR3. A D gene is named only where the DNA matches it firmly. For some rows the clone size is stated as once, few or many, or as a class when expanded; others skip it.

cdr3_length: 14
clone_size: many
j_call: TRBJ1-1
v_call: TRBV6-5
d_call: .
cdr3_nt: TGTGCCAGCAGTTACGAGTCATTGAACACTGAAGCTTTCTTT
cdr3_aa: CASSYESLNTEAFF

cdr3_length: 15
clone_size: many
j_call: TRBJ2-2
v_call: TRBV20-1
d_call: .
cdr3_nt: TGCAGTGCTAGAGCCCGGCGAGGAGCCACCGGGGAGCTGTTTTTT
cdr3_aa: CSARARRGATGELFF

cdr3_length: 16
clone_size: many
j_call: TRBJ2-5
v_call: TRBV6-5
d_call: TRBD2
cdr3_nt: TGTGCCAGCAGTTACTCACGGACTAGCGCCCCGGAGACCCAGTACTTC
cdr3_aa: CASSYSRTSAPETQYF

cdr3_length: 15
clone_size: many
j_call: TRBJ2-5
v_call: TRBV9
d_call: TRBD2
cdr3_nt: TGTGCCAGCAGCTTCAGCGGGCGGGAGAGGGAGACCCAGTACTTC
cdr3_aa: CASSFSGRERETQYF

cdr3_length: 13
clone_size: many
j_call: TRBJ1-2
v_call: TRBV5-1
d_call: .
cdr3_nt: TGCGCCAGCAGCTTGGCCGGTGGAAATGGCTACACCTTC
cdr3_aa: CASSLAGGNGYTF

cdr3_length: 15
clone_size: many
j_call: TRBJ1-5
v_call: TRBV12-3/TRBV12-4
d_call: .
cdr3_nt: TGTGCCAGCAGTTTGCGGGACGGCAGCAATCAGCCCCAGCATTTT
cdr3_aa: CASSLRDGSNQPQHF

cdr3_length: 12
clone_size: many
j_call: TRBJ2-7
v_call: TRBV11-2
d_call: .
cdr3_nt: TGTGCCAGCAGCTTAAAAGGGGTCGAGCAGTACTTC
cdr3_aa: CASSLKGVEQYF

cdr3_length: 13
clone_size: many
j_call: TRBJ1-4
v_call: TRBV6-5
d_call: .
cdr3_nt: TGTGCCAGCAGCCGTTCGACTAATGAAAAACTGTTTTTT
cdr3_aa: CASSRSTNEKLFF

cdr3_length: 13
clone_size: many
j_call: TRBJ1-2
v_call: TRBV28
d_call: TRBD1
cdr3_nt: TGTGCCAGCGGACAGGGTTCGGTCTATGGCTACACCTTC
cdr3_aa: CASGQGSVYGYTF

cdr3_length: 13
clone_size: many
j_call: TRBJ1-5
v_call: TRBV7-2
d_call: .
cdr3_nt: TGTGCCAGCAGCTTATGGAAGGATCAGCCCCAGCATTTT
cdr3_aa: CASSLWKDQPQHF

cdr3_length: 15
clone_size: .
j_call: TRBJ1-1
v_call: TRBV3-1
d_call: .
cdr3_nt: TGTGCCAGCAACGCTGTGTACAGGGCGCGACCTGAAGCTTTCTTT
cdr3_aa: CASNAVYRARPEAFF